These T cell receptor beta chains were read from a single sample in a study of blood T cells in healthy people across ages. TCRdb re-analysed the 5' RACE reads in MiXCR, keeping a single row per CDR3 protein. The data contain almost 1 million distinct CDR3 sequences, roughly 51% of them singletons. The sequenced material came from blood. All receptors come from a woman aged 55-69 years in good health. Both conserved end residues are part of each CDR3. D genes are given only for firm matches. Clone size appears in some rows only: once, few, many, or a class for an expanded clone.

J: TRBJ1-2; D: .; size: .; V: TRBV20-1; CDR3: CSARDLRAGYGYTF; DNA: TGCAGTGCTAGAGATTTGAGGGCAGGCTATGGCTACACCTTC
J: TRBJ1-2; D: .; size: few; V: TRBV7-2; CDR3: CASSSEPVFGANYGYTF; DNA: TGTGCCAGCAGCTCAGAGCCAGTATTTGGGGCTAACTATGGCTACACCTTC
J: TRBJ2-3; D: TRBD1; size: few; V: TRBV28; CDR3: CASSSNRGEDTQYF; DNA: TGTGCCAGCAGTTCAAACAGGGGTGAAGATACGCAGTATTTT
J: TRBJ2-3; D: TRBD2; size: .; V: TRBV20-1; CDR3: CSASGGRAIDTQYF; DNA: TGCAGTGCTAGCGGCGGGAGGGCCATAGATACGCAGTATTTT
J: TRBJ2-2; D: .; size: .; V: TRBV29-1; CDR3: CSVDFGNTGELFF; DNA: TGCAGCGTTGACTTTGGGAACACCGGGGAGCTGTTTTTT
J: TRBJ2-7; D: .; size: .; V: TRBV28; CDR3: CASSPFSDEQYF; DNA: TGTGCCAGCAGTCCCTTTTCCGACGAGCAGTACTTC
J: TRBJ2-3; D: .; size: once; V: TRBV27; CDR3: CASSFRGALSTDTQYF; DNA: TGTGCCAGCAGTTTCCGGGGGGCCTTGAGCACAGATACGCAGTATTTT
J: TRBJ1-6; D: .; size: .; V: TRBV7-6; CDR3: CASSLQQGHDSPLHF; DNA: TGTGCCAGCAGCTTGCAACAGGGTCACGATTCACCCCTCCACTTT
J: TRBJ2-1; D: .; size: once; V: TRBV20-1; CDR3: CSAEDSYNEQFF; DNA: TGCAGTGCGGAGGACTCCTACAATGAGCAGTTCTTC
J: TRBJ2-1; D: .; size: few; V: TRBV5-1; CDR3: CASSLGLRIWGSYNEQFF; DNA: TGCGCCAGCAGCTTGGGACTAAGAATATGGGGCTCCTACAATGAGCAGTTCTTC
J: TRBJ2-7; D: TRBD2; size: few; V: TRBV4-1; CDR3: CASSQVLAGGIVSIEQYF; DNA: TGCGCCAGCAGCCAAGTCCTAGCGGGAGGGATAGTTTCGATCGAGCAGTACTTC
J: TRBJ2-7; D: .; size: .; V: TRBV20-1; CDR3: CSARVGGSYDEQYF; DNA: TGCAGTGCTAGAGTTGGGGGGAGCTACGACGAGCAGTACTTC
J: TRBJ2-7; D: .; size: .; V: TRBV27; CDR3: CASRPLGGGEYEQYF; DNA: TGTGCCAGCAGACCATTAGGAGGGGGCGAGTACGAGCAGTACTTC
J: TRBJ2-7; D: .; size: few; V: TRBV10-3; CDR3: CATEVGAEQYF; DNA: TGTGCCACCGAGGTGGGGGCCGAGCAGTACTTC
J: TRBJ2-6; D: TRBD2; size: few; V: TRBV20-1; CDR3: CSARPTSGRSSGANVLTF; DNA: TGCAGTGCTAGACCGACTAGCGGGAGGAGCTCTGGGGCCAACGTCCTGACTTTC
J: TRBJ2-7; D: TRBD2; size: .; V: TRBV20-1; CDR3: CSARGGLAGVFREQYF; DNA: TGCAGTGCTAGGGGTGGACTAGCGGGAGTCTTCCGGGAGCAGTACTTC